Described below is a single TCR beta chain sequence and its context. This clone was recorded only once. Its antigen is unknown. No base-level quality is on record; no much larger clone is a single base apart. The sample is drawn from a study of siplizumab effects on memory and regulatory T cells (dated by TCRdb to about 2019). With regard to the full study: The effect of the anti-CD2 antibody siplizumab on alloreactive T-cell subsets was examined in allogeneic mixed lymphocyte reactions constructed from human PBMCs.

Germline trimming: 1 base from V, 5 bases from J; junction bases outside gene matches: 5. CDR3 length: 15 amino acids, cysteine to phenylalanine. The kept DNA is CDR3 alone, 45 bases in frame from the first base. The germline V gene sets CDR1 to MNHNS and CDR2 to SASEGT. Sorted unstimulated T cells and proliferating T cells recovered from mixed lymphocyte reactions underwent TCRbeta CDR3 sequencing. Fresh whole blood from about ten HLA-typed healthy donors served as the source for isolating PBMCs. To map where alloreactive clones came from, unstimulated CD4+ non-regulatory T cells were FACS-sorted. Libraries were prepared through the immunoSEQ multiplex PCR assay. Approximately 100,000 TCR templates per sample were assayed on the deep sequencing platform. Genomic DNA extracted from sorted T cells was the material used for TCRbeta CDR3 sequencing. As for the original processing: The R programming language was used for the clonal analysis of the TCRbeta CDR3 data. Alloreactive CD4+ and CD8+ clones were defined by comparing unstimulated samples with post-reaction CFSE-low samples. Regulatory or non-regulatory origin was assigned to alloreactive CD4+ clones by matching of sequences to sorted unstimulated Treg and non-Treg repertoires. TCRdb provides this immuneACCESS table in a form limited to in-frame rearrangements. Some clones are lacking; in checked studies, under half of them reflect an unresolved V gene, and why the rest are absent is not known. The DNA was the basis for D and trimming; V, J and clone size are from that table. For this sample there are about 120,000 clones; 94% appear just once. The ten largest clones add up to roughly 1.8% of the sample.

What the study reported, not specific to this receptor: Unstimulated naive T cells appeared to be more diverse than memory T cells, and naive cells seemed to make a substantial contribution to the alloresponse. In reactions with siplizumab, an average of around 70% of mappable alloreactive CD4+ clones were Treg-derived, compared with roughly 26% in control reactions. Sequences below about 10^-5 frequency were poorly captured, so only a minor fraction of alloreactive clones could be mapped to unstimulated subsets. Siplizumab significantly reduced the cumulative frequency of alloreactive sequences traceable to unstimulated CD4+ memory T cells. A naive or memory phenotype could not be assigned to roughly 80-97% of proliferating CD4+ or CD8+ clones. Whether proliferating Tregs from siplizumab cultures were suppressive was not functionally confirmed.

The sample was non-Treg CD4+ T cells sorted from blood. Interpreted using the paper, the cell subset or site label stands for: FACS-sorted unstimulated CD4+ non-regulatory T cells. The origin of this receptor is a human donor in good health. The rearrangement joined TRBV6-1 to TRBJ1-5; TRBD1 lines up with 7 middle nucleotides. CDR3 sequence: CASSEDRGLYQPQHF. In nucleotides, the sequence is TGTGCCAGCAGTGAAGACAGGGGATTATATCAGCCCCAGCATTTT.